A single sample gave rise to the 9 T cell receptor beta chains below, sequenced in a study of T cells in Graves' hyperthyroidism and ophthalmopathy. From RNA transcripts, TCR beta CDR3 regions were amplified. First-round RT-PCR of the TCR CDR3 relied on the HTBI primer set. TCRdb redid the calling of the multiplex PCR reads with MiXCR, one entry per CDR3 protein. Altogether approximately 640,000 distinct CDR3 sequences are present, 17% being singletons, with the ten largest covering 15%. Specimen: blood. The receptors stem from a man aged 45-65 years with Graves' hyperthyroidism.

Concerning this clonotype: A read error may explain this, as a much larger clone is one base away. V gene TRBV28 combines with J gene TRBJ2-2; D may match TRBD1 or TRBD2 (5 bases each). The V end lost 4 bases, the J end lost 3 bases, and 12 bases lay between the germline ends. The CDR3 has 15 residues. The germline gives CDR1 MDHEN, CDR2 SYDVKM. This CDR3 is CASSSGAKDTGELFF. As DNA, the CDR3 is TGTGCCAGCAGTTCCGGGGCAAAGGACACCGGGGAGCTGTTTTTT.

This clonotype was recorded at least ten times. The rearrangement joins TRBV12-3 or TRBV12-4 to TRBJ2-1, with 9 positions matching TRBD2. V dropped 6 bases and J dropped 5; count of bases not matched to a gene: 5. There are 14 residues in the CDR3. CDR3 DNA: TGTGCCAGCAGAGAGAGCGGGAGGAACAATGAGCAGTTCTTC. Protein: CASRESGRNNEQFF.

J is TRBJ2-3 and V is TRBV14; TRBD1 might be the D (5 bases). Germline lookup yields CDR1 SGHDN and CDR2 FVKESK. Trimming pared 0 bases from V and 5 bases from J, leaving 12 bases between. This CDR3 is 15 amino acids long. CDR3 loop: CASSQDRTTGDTQYF. In DNA form, the CDR3 reads TGTGCCAGCAGCCAAGATCGGACAACGGGAGATACGCAGTATTTT.

This clonotype was counted ten times or more. The CDR3 loop is CASSYSNREGSPLHF. The CDR3 DNA reads as TGTGCCAGCAGTTACTCGAACCGGGAAGGGTCACCCCTCCACTTT. V gene TRBV6-6 combines with J gene TRBJ1-6; D ambiguous. With 0 bases removed from V and 10 bases from J, the gap between germline ends came to 13 bases. The germline CDR1 and CDR2 sequences are MNHNY and SVGAGI (reference sequence). This CDR3 has 15 amino acids.

This clonotype was picked up many times. V is TRBV28 and J is TRBJ2-7; D may be TRBD1 or TRBD2 (5 bases each). Trimming stripped 10 bases from V and 0 bases from J, with 13 bases between. CDR1 and CDR2 from the germline V gene are MDHEN and SYDVKM. The CDR3 length is 13 residues. In DNA form, the CDR3 reads TGTGCCACCAGGGTGGAGGCCTCCTACGAGCAGTACTTC. It codes for CATRVEASYEQYF.

This clonotype was counted only a few times. The V gene is TRBV2, the J gene TRBJ1-1; D gene uncertain. The CDR3 contains 13 residues. Germline lookup yields CDR1 SNHLY and CDR2 FYNNEI. Trimming stripped 8 bases from V and 1 base from J, with 11 bases between. The CDR3 region has the DNA TGTGCCAGCTCATGGCGCGAGAACACTGAAGCTTTCTTT. Translated, it gives CASSWRENTEAFF. The complete variable domain, with remaining parts taken from reference TRBV2 and TRBJ1-1, reads EPEVTQTPSHQVTQMGQEVILRCVPISNHLYFYWYRQILGQKVEFLVSFYNNEISEKSEIFDDQFSVERPDGSNFTLKIRSTKLEDSAMYFCASSWRENTEAFFGQGTRLTVV.

This clonotype has ten or more counts. V gene TRBV12-3 or TRBV12-4 combines with J gene TRBJ2-7; 8 bases are shared with TRBD2. V was pared by 5 bases and J by 8 bases, with 11 bases of the junction left unmatched. The CDR3 consists of 14 residues. The CDR3 loop is CASSISGTTTQQYF. DNA for the CDR3: TGTGCCAGCAGTATTAGCGGGACTACTACGCAGCAGTACTTC.

Ten or more counts support this clonotype. The J gene is TRBJ2-1, the V gene TRBV10-3; 14 nucleotides match TRBD2. Losses at the gene ends were 6 bases for V and 3 bases for J; bases not matched to a gene: 13. CDR1 and CDR2 (germline): ENHRY, SYGVKD. CDR3 length: 19 residues. CDR3 in DNA: TGTGCCATCAGCTCCAAACCGGGACTAGCGGGAGTAGTCTACAATGAGCAGTTCTTC. Translation gives CAISSKPGLAGVVYNEQFF.

This clonotype was seen many times. The chain recombines TRBV28 with TRBJ2-3; 12 bases are a match to TRBD2. Germline loops: CDR1 MDHEN, CDR2 SYDVKM. Germline trimming cut 5 bases from V and 4 bases from J; bases unmatched to any gene: 7. The CDR3 is 16 residues long. As DNA, the CDR3 is TGTGCCAGCAGTCCATCGACTAGCGGGAGCGCAGATACGCAGTATTTT. This sequence encodes CASSPSTSGSADTQYF.